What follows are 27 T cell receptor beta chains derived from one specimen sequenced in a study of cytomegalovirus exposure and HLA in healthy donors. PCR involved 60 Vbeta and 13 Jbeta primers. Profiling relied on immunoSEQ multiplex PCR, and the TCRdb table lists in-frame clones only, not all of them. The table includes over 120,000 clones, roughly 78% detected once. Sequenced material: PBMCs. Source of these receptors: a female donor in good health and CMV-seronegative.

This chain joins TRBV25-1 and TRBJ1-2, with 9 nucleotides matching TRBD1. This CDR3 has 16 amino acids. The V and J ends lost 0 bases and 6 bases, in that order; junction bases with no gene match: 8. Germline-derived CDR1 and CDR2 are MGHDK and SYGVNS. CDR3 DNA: TGTGCCAGCAGTGAATATTGGGACAGGGCTGCGAATGGCTACACCTTC. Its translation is CASSEYWDRAANGYTF.

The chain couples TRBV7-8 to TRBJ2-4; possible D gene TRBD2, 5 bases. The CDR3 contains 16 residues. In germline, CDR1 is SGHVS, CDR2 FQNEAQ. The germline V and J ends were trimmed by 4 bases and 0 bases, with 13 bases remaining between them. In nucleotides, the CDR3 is TGTGCCAGCAGCTCCAGAGGGCGGGTAGCCAAAAACATTCAGTACTTC. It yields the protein CASSSRGRVAKNIQYF.

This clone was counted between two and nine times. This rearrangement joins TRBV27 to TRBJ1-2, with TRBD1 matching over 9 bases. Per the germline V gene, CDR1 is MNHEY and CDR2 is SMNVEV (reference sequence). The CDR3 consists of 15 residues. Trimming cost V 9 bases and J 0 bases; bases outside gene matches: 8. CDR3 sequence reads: CASGPGTGTNYGYTF. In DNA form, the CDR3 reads TGTGCCAGTGGGCCCGGGACAGGGACTAACTATGGCTACACCTTC.

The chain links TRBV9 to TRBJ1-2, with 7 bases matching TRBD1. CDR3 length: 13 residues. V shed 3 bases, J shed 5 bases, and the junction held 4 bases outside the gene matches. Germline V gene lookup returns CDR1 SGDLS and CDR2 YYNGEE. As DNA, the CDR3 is TGTGCCAGCAGCGATGACAGGGTGTATGGCTACACCTTC. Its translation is CASSDDRVYGYTF.

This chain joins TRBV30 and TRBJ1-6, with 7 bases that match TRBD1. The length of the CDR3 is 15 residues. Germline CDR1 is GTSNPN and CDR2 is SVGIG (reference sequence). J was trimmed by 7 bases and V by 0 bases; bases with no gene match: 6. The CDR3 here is CAWSVQGSENSPLHF. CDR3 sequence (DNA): TGTGCCTGGAGTGTACAGGGGTCCGAGAATTCACCCCTCCACTTT.

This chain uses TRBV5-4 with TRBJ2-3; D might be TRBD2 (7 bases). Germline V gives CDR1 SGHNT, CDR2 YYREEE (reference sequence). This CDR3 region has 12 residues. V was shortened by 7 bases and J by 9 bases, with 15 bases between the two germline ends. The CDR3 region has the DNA TGTGCCAGCCGAGGGGGGGGGCCCACGCAGTATTTT. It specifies CASRGGGPTQYF. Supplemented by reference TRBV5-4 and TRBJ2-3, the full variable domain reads ETGVTQSPTHLIKTRGQQVTLRCSSQSGHNTVSWYQQALGQGPQFIFQYYREEENGRGNFPPRFSGLQFPNYSSELNVNALELDDSALYLCASRGGGPTQYFGPGTRLTVL.

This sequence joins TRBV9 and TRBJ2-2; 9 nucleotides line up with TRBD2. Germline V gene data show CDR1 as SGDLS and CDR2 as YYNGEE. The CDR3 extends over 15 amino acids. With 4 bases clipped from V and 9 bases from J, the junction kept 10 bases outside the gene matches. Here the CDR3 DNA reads TGTGCCAGCAGCCCTGCCCCGGGACTAGCTTGGGAGCTGTTTTTT. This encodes CASSPAPGLAWELFF.

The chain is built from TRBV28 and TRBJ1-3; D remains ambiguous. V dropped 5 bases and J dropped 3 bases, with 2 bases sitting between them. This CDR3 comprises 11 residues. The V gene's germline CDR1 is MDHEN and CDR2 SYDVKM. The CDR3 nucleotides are TGTGCCAGCAGTCGTGGAAACACCATATATTTT. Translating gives CASSRGNTIYF.

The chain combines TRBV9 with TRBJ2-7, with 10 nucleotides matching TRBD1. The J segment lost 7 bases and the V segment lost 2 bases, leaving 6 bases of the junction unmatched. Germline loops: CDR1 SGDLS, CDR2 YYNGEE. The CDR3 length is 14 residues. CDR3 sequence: CASSVGQGSREQYF. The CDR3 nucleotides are TGTGCCAGCAGCGTGGGACAGGGGTCGCGGGAGCAGTACTTC.

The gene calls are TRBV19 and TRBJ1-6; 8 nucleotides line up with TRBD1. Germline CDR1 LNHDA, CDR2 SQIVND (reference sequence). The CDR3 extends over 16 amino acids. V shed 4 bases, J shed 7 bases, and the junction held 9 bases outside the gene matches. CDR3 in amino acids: CASSNRQGFANSPLHF. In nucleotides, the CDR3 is TGTGCCAGTAGTAACCGACAGGGGTTCGCGAATTCACCCCTCCACTTT.

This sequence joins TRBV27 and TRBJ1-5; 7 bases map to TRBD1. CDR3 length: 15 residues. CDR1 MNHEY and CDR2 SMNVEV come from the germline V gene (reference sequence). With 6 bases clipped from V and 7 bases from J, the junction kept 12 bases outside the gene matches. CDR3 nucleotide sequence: TGTGCCAGCAGAAGAACAGGGGTCGTAGGCCAGCCCCAGCATTTT. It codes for CASRRTGVVGQPQHF.

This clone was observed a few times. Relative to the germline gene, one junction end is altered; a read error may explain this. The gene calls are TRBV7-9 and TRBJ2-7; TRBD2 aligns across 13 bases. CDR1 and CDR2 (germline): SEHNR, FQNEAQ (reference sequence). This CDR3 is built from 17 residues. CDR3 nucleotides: TGTTCCAGCAGCTCCGGACTAGCGGGAGACCCCACCTACGAGCAGTACTTC. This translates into CSSSSGLAGDPTYEQYF.

CDR3 amino acids: CATPSGGENTGELFF. CDR3 nucleotide sequence: TGTGCCACCCCAAGCGGGGGGGAGAACACCGGGGAGCTGTTTTTT. The chain recombines TRBV7-2 with TRBJ2-2, with 10 bases aligning to TRBD2. CDR1 and CDR2 from the germline V gene are SGHTA and FQGNSA. The trim removed 10 bases at V and 1 base at J, leaving 6 bases unmatched. The CDR3 sequence is 15 residues long.

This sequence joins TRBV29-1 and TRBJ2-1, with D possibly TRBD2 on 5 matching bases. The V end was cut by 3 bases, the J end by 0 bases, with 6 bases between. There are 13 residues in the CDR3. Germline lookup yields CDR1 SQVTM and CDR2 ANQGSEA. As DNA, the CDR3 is TGCAGCGTTGACGGGGTCTCCTACAATGAGCAGTTCTTC. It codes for CSVDGVSYNEQFF.

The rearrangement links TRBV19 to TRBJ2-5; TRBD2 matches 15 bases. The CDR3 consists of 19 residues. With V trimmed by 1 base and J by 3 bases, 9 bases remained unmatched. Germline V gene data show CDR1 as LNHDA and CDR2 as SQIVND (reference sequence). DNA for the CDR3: TGTGCCAGTAGTATAGGGGCCTGGACTAGCGGGGGGGCCGAAGAGACCCAGTACTTC. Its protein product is CASSIGAWTSGGAEETQYF.

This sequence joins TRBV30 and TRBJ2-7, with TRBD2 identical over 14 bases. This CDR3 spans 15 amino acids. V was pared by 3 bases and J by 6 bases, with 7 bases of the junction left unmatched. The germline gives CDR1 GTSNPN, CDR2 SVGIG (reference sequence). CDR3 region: CAWRRLAGGPSEQYF. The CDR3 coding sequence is TGTGCCTGGAGGAGACTAGCGGGAGGGCCCTCCGAGCAGTACTTC. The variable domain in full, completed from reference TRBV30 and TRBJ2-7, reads SQTIHQWPATLVQPVGSPLSLECTVEGTSNPNLYWYRQAAGRGLQLLFYSVGIGQISSEVPQNLSASRPQDRQFILSSKKLLLSDSGFYLCAWRRLAGGPSEQYFGPGTRLTVT.

The CDR3 DNA reads as TGTGCCAGCAGCTTTGGGGAGGGCTACGAGCAGTACTTC. Its translation is CASSFGEGYEQYF. The gene calls are TRBV5-5 and TRBJ2-7; 7 bases fit TRBD2. V lost 2 bases and J lost 3; bases outside the gene matches: 2. Per germline, CDR1 SGHKS and CDR2 YYEKEE (reference sequence). CDR3 length equals 13 residues.

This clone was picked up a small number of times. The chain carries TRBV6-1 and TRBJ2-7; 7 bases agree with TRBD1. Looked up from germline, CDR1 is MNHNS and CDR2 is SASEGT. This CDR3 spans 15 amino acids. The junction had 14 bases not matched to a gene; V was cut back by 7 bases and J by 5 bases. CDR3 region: CASTPRGTVPHEQYF. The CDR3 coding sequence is TGTGCCAGCACCCCGAGGGGGACAGTCCCCCACGAGCAGTACTTC.

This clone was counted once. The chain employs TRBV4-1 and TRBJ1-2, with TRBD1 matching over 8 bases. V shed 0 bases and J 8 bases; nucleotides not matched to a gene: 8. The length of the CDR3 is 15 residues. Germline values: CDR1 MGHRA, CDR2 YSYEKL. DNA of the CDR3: TGCGCCAGCAGCCAAGAAGACAGGGGATTTGGCGGCTACACCTTC. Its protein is CASSQEDRGFGGYTF.

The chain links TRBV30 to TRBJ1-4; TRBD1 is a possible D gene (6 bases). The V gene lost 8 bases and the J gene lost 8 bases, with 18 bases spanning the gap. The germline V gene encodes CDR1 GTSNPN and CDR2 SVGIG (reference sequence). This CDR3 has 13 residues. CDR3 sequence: CARAGAGTEKLFF. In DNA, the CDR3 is TGTGCCCGGGCCGGGGCCGGGACAGAAAAACTGTTTTTT. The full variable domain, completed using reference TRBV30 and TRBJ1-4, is SQTIHQWPATLVQPVGSPLSLECTVEGTSNPNLYWYRQAAGRGLQLLFYSVGIGQISSEVPQNLSASRPQDRQFILSSKKLLLSDSGFYLCARAGAGTEKLFFGSGTQLSVL.

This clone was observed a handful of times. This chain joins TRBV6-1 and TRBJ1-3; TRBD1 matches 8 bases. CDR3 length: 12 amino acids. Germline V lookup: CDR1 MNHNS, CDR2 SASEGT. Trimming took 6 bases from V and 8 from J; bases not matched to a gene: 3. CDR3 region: CASRDRVDTIYF. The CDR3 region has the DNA TGTGCCAGCAGGGACAGGGTAGACACCATATATTTT.

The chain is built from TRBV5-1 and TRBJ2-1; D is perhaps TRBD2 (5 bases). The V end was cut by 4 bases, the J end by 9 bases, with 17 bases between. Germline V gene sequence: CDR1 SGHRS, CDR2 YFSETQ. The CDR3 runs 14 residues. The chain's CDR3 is CASSLAPRESEQFF. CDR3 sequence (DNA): TGCGCCAGCAGCCTGGCCCCAAGGGAGAGTGAGCAGTTCTTC.

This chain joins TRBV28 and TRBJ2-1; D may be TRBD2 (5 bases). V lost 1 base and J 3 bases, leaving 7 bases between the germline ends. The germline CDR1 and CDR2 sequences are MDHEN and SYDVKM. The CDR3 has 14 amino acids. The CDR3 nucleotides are TGTGCCAGCAGTTTATTAACTAGCTACAATGAGCAGTTCTTC. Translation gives CASSLLTSYNEQFF.

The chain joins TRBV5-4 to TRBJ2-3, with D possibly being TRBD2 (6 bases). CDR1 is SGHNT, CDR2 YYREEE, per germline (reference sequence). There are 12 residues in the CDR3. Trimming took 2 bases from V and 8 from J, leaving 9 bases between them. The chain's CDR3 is CASSFRESTQYF. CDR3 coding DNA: TGTGCCAGCAGCTTCCGGGAGAGTACGCAGTATTTT.

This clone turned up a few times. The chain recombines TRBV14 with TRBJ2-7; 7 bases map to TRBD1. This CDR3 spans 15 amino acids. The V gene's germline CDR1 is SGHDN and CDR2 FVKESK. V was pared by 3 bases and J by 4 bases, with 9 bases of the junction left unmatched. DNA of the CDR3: TGTGCCAGCAGCCATCCGGGACAGCGTCGGTACGAGCAGTACTTC. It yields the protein CASSHPGQRRYEQYF.

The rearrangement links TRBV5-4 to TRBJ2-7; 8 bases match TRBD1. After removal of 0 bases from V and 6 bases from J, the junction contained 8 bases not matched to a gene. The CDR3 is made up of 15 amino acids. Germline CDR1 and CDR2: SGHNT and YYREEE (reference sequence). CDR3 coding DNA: TGTGCCAGCAGCTTGGGGCAGGGGGCAATGCTCGAGCAGTACTTC. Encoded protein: CASSLGQGAMLEQYF.

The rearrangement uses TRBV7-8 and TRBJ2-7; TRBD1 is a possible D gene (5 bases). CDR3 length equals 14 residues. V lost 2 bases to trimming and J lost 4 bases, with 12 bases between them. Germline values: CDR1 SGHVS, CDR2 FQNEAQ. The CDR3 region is CASSLRKGIYEQYF. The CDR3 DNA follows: TGTGCCAGCAGCTTAAGGAAGGGGATTTACGAGCAGTACTTC.